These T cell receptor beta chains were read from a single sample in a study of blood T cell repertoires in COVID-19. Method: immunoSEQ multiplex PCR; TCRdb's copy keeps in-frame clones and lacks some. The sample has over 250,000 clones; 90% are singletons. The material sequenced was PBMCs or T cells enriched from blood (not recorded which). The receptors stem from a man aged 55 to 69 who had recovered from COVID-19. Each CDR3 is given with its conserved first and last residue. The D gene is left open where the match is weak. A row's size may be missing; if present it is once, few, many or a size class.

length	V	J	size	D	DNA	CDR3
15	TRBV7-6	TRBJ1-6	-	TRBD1	TGTGCCAGCAGCGACCGGGACAGGGGTAACTCACCCCTCCACTTT	CASSDRDRGNSPLHF
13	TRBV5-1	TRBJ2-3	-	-	TGCGCCAGCAGCTTGGTGGGGCTAGATACGCAGTATTTT	CASSLVGLDTQYF
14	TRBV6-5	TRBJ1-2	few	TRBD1	TGTGCCAGCAGTTACGCGGAACACAGGGGTGGCTACACCTTC	CASSYAEHRGGYTF
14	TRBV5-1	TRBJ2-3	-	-	TGCGCCAGCAGCTTGGGTGGGAGCTTAGATACGCAGTATTTT	CASSLGGSLDTQYF
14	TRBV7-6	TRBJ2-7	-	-	TGTGCCAGCAGCTTCGAGACAGCCTCCTACGAGCAGTACTTC	CASSFETASYEQYF
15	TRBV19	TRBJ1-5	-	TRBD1	TGTGCCAGTAGAGATGGACAGGGTCGTGTTCAGCCCCAGCATTTT	CASRDGQGRVQPQHF
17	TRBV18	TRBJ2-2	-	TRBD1	TGTGCCAGCTCACCGAGACTCAGGGGGCGCGGCACCGGGGAGCTGTTTTTT	CASSPRLRGRGTGELFF
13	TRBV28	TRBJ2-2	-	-	TGTGCCAGCAGTTTGGCGGGGCCCGGGGAGCTGTTTTTT	CASSLAGPGELFF
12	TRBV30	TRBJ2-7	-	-	TGTGCCTGGAGTGTAACGGGGAACGAGCAGTACTTC	CAWSVTGNEQYF
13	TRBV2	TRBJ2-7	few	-	TGTGCCAGCGGTCTCGCGGGGATCAGCGAGCAGTACTTC	CASGLAGISEQYF
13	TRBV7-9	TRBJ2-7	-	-	TGTGCCAGCAGGTCCGGCGGTACCTACGAGCAGTACTTC	CASRSGGTYEQYF
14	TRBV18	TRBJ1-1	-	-	TGTGCCAGCTCACCGCCTGAGTCGTACACTGAAGCTTTCTTT	CASSPPESYTEAFF